These T cell receptor beta chains were read from a single sample in a study of technical replicates of blood from a few donors. The repertoire was sequenced with immunoSEQ multiplex PCR; TCRdb's copy has only in-frame clones and lacks some. This table holds about 14,000 clones, 85% found once. The sequenced material came from PBMCs. These receptors were collected from a human donor in good health. Both conserved end residues are part of each CDR3. The D gene is left open where the match is weak. Not all rows give a size; the values are once, few, many and, for expanded clones, a class.

TRBV28,-,-,TRBJ2-7,TGTGCCAGCAGTTTAGGGTTACTTAGCGTATCCTACGAGCAGTACTTC,CASSLGLLSVSYEQYF
TRBV7-2,TRBD2,-,TRBJ2-1,TGTGCCAGCAGCTTAGGCCTAGCGGTTGGTTCGGATGAGCAGTTCTTC,CASSLGLAVGSDEQFF
TRBV27,-,-,TRBJ2-1,TGTGCCAGCAGATTCCGGAGCTCCTACAATGAGCAGTTCTTC,CASRFRSSYNEQFF
TRBV7-2,-,-,TRBJ1-2,TGTGCCAGCAGCGTCGACCCACAGGGAGCCCTTAACTATGGCTACACCTTC,CASSVDPQGALNYGYTF
TRBV11-2,-,once,TRBJ1-2,TGTGCCAGCAGCTTACAGGGGAACTATGGCTACACCTTC,CASSLQGNYGYTF
TRBV5-1,TRBD1,-,TRBJ1-2,TGCGCCAGCAGCTTGGACGAGGGGGCGAGCTATGGCTACACCTTC,CASSLDEGASYGYTF
TRBV18,-,-,TRBJ2-5,TGTGCCAGCTCACCCCAGACGGGGTTACAAGAGACCCAGTACTTC,CASSPQTGLQETQYF
TRBV6-1,TRBD2,-,TRBJ2-7,TGTGCCAGCATTAGGCGGGAGGGCCCCTACGAGCAGTACTTC,CASIRREGPYEQYF
TRBV29-1,-,-,TRBJ2-4,TGCAGCGCCACCACAGGGTCTTTAGACATTCAGTACTTC,CSATTGSLDIQYF
TRBV5-4,TRBD2,-,TRBJ2-1,TGTGCCAGCAGCTTGGAAGGGGGACTAGCGTCTGAGCAGTTCTTC,CASSLEGGLASEQFF
TRBV29-1,TRBD2,-,TRBJ2-6,TGCAGCGTCGTGCTAGCGGGAGGGCCGGGGGCCAACGTCCTGACTTTC,CSVVLAGGPGANVLTF
TRBV7-9,-,-,TRBJ1-2,TGTGCCAGCAGCTCTAGTAGCCCGAACTATGGCTACACCTTC,CASSSSSPNYGYTF
TRBV5-1,TRBD2,-,TRBJ2-1,TGCGCCAGCCTAGCCGCCCCGAGCGGGAGTTTTCGGGATGAGCAGTTCTTC,CASLAAPSGSFRDEQFF
TRBV5-1,-,-,TRBJ1-3,TGCGCCAGCAGCCAACAGGGAATCTCTGGAAACACCATATATTTT,CASSQQGISGNTIYF
TRBV5-6,-,-,TRBJ2-1,TGTGCCAGCAGCTTCGGTAGCCCCGGTGAGCAGTTCTTC,CASSFGSPGEQFF
TRBV18,TRBD1,-,TRBJ1-1,TGTGCCAGCTCACCTAGTGAACAGGGGGGCGGAGGGACTGAAGCTTTCTTT,CASSPSEQGGGGTEAFF
TRBV19,TRBD1,-,TRBJ2-7,TGTGCCAGTCGGGGACAGGGAGCCTACGAGCAGTACTTC,CASRGQGAYEQYF
TRBV28,TRBD2,-,TRBJ2-4,TGTGCCAGCAGTCTGGTTAGCGGGAGGGCCCTGGCCAAAAACATTCAGTACTTC,CASSLVSGRALAKNIQYF
TRBV9,TRBD1,-,TRBJ2-4,TGTGCCAGCAGCGCCGGGGGACAGGGGAGGGACATTCAGTACTTC,CASSAGGQGRDIQYF
TRBV18,-,-,TRBJ2-2,TGTGCCAGCTCACCGGAGGACACCGGGGAGCTGTTTTTT,CASSPEDTGELFF
TRBV2,TRBD2,-,TRBJ2-2,TGTGCCAGCAGTGAAAGCGGGAGGGACACCGGGGAGCTGTTTTTT,CASSESGRDTGELFF
TRBV10-3,-,-,TRBJ2-7,TGTGCCATCAGTGAGAATGAAGCGTACGAGCAGTACTTC,CAISENEAYEQYF
TRBV30,TRBD1,-,TRBJ1-2,TGTGCCTGGTCACAAGGACAGGGCAACTATGGCTACACCTTC,CAWSQGQGNYGYTF
TRBV5-1,-,-,TRBJ2-7,TGCGCCAGCAGCTTGTCAGATAGGCCGAGGTACGAGCAGTACTTC,CASSLSDRPRYEQYF
TRBV30,-,once,TRBJ1-3,TGTGCCTGGAGTGGTGCGGCTAGCTCTGGAAACACCATATATTTT,CAWSGAASSGNTIYF
TRBV25-1,TRBD1,-,TRBJ2-5,TGTGCCAGCAGTCAGGGGGCGATGGAGACCCAGTACTTC,CASSQGAMETQYF
TRBV11-2,-,once,TRBJ2-1,TGTGCCAGCAGCCGTGTCTTTTACGACGCGGGTGAGCAGTTCTTC,CASSRVFYDAGEQFF
TRBV19,-,-,TRBJ2-1,TGTGCCAGTATGGGAGGTTCGGGGCGCAATGAGCAGTTCTTC,CASMGGSGRNEQFF
TRBV10-2,TRBD2,-,TRBJ2-3,TGCGCCAGCCTACTCGCGGGAGTGACAGATACGCAGTATTTT,CASLLAGVTDTQYF
TRBV27,-,few,TRBJ2-1,TGTGCCAGCAGCCCAACATTGACCTACAATGAGCAGTTCTTC,CASSPTLTYNEQFF
TRBV27,TRBD2,-,TRBJ2-1,TGTGCCAGCAGTTTGGTCCCAAGCGGGAGGGCCTCCTACAATGAGCAGTTCTTC,CASSLVPSGRASYNEQFF
TRBV6-5,-,-,TRBJ1-1,TGTGCCAGCAGTTACGGTGGGGGGAGAACGAACACTGAAGCTTTCTTT,CASSYGGGRTNTEAFF
TRBV7-8,TRBD1,-,TRBJ1-5,TGTGCCAGCAGCTGGACAGGGGCGCAGCCCCAGCATTTT,CASSWTGAQPQHF
TRBV5-1,-,-,TRBJ2-7,TGCGCCAGCAGCTTGTCTATAGCTTGGGAGCAGTACTTC,CASSLSIAWEQYF
TRBV6-1,TRBD2,-,TRBJ2-1,TGTGCCAGTCAAATAGCGGGGGGGTACAATGAGCAGTTCTTC,CASQIAGGYNEQFF
TRBV19,TRBD2,-,TRBJ2-1,TGTGCCAGTATTGGACTAGCGGGTGGGGAAGACTACAATGAGCAGTTCTTC,CASIGLAGGEDYNEQFF
TRBV4-1,TRBD2,-,TRBJ2-1,TGCGCCAGCAGCCAAGATGGTAGCGGGAGTACGTTCTTC,CASSQDGSGSTFF